The next 26 T cell receptor beta chains were all read from a single sample in a study of cytomegalovirus exposure and HLA in healthy donors. In the PCR, 60 Vbeta and 13 Jbeta primers were used. Some clones are missing from TCRdb's copy, which holds only in-frame ones; the method was immunoSEQ multiplex PCR. The sample lists over 150,000 clones; under 80% were seen once. Material: PBMCs. These receptors were taken from a middle-aged man in good health and CMV-seronegative.

The CDR3 DNA reads as TGTGCCAGCAGTACCCGGGACAGGGTCTACGAGCAGTACTTC. It yields the protein CASSTRDRVYEQYF. This rearrangement joins TRBV6-5 to TRBJ2-7, with 9 bases that match TRBD1. The CDR3 is made up of 14 amino acids. Germline-derived CDR1 and CDR2 are MNHEY and SVGAGI. Trimming took 5 bases from V and 3 from J; bases not matched to a gene: 5.

This clone was counted between two and nine times. The rearrangement uses TRBV7-8 and TRBJ1-2; D may be TRBD1 (6 bases). CDR1 is SGHVS, CDR2 FQNEAQ, per germline. The ends were cut back, 1 base at V and 3 bases at J, with 12 bases in the middle. The length of the CDR3 is 15 residues. CDR3 loop: CASSLGSGGDYGYTF. The CDR3 coding sequence is TGTGCCAGCAGCTTAGGCAGTGGGGGCGACTATGGCTACACCTTC. The entire variable domain, with the rest obtained from reference TRBV7-8 and TRBJ1-2, is as follows: GAGVSQSPRYKVAKRGQDVALRCDPISGHVSLFWYQQALGQGPEFLTYFQNEAQLDKSGLPSDRFFAERPEGSVSTLKIQRTQQEDSAVYLCASSLGSGGDYGYTFGSGTRLTVV.

The chain combines TRBV19 with TRBJ2-3, with D possibly TRBD2 on 5 matching bases. CDR3 size: 15 residues. Trimming removed 10 bases from V and 4 bases from J, with 21 bases in between. In germline, CDR1 is LNHDA, CDR2 SQIVND (reference sequence). This CDR3 is CATTLSVRGADTQYF. In DNA, the CDR3 is TGTGCCACCACTCTCTCGGTACGGGGTGCAGATACGCAGTATTTT.

This chain joins TRBV19 and TRBJ1-2; D possibly corresponds to TRBD1 (6 bases). The V end was cut by 6 bases, the J end by 8 bases, with 22 bases between. The CDR3 length is 15 residues. Germline lookup yields CDR1 LNHDA and CDR2 SQIVND (reference sequence). The CDR3 DNA is TGTGCCAGTAGATCCGGGACACTAGTCGCCTGGGGCTACACCTTC. As protein: CASRSGTLVAWGYTF. Combining the CDR3 with reference TRBV19 and TRBJ1-2 gives the whole variable domain DGGITQSPKYLFRKEGQNVTLSCEQNLNHDAMYWYRQDPGQGLRLIYYSQIVNDFQKGDIAEGYSVSREKKESFPLTVTSAQKNPTAFYLCASRSGTLVAWGYTFGSGTRLTVV.

The gene calls are TRBV29-1 and TRBJ1-5; possibly TRBD1 for D (5 bases). Trimming left V 8 bases short and J 3 bases short, with 14 bases between. The CDR3 loop spans 13 amino acids. Per the germline V gene, CDR1 is SQVTM and CDR2 is ANQGSEA. CDR3 nucleotides: TGCAGCCCTGTTTGGGGCCACAATCAGCCCCAGCATTTT. Its translation is CSPVWGHNQPQHF.

This sequence joins TRBV7-9 and TRBJ2-5; D call uncertain. CDR3 size: 13 residues. Trimming cost V 3 bases and J 4 bases, with 9 bases left between them. CDR1 and CDR2 (germline): SEHNR, FQNEAQ (reference sequence). The CDR3 DNA reads as TGTGCCAGCAGCTTCGGGTTGGGAGAGACCCAGTACTTC. This gives the protein CASSFGLGETQYF.

The chain's CDR3 is CASERGQGKGSGELFF. The CDR3 DNA reads TGTGCCAGCGAAAGGGGACAGGGAAAGGGATCCGGGGAGCTGTTTTTT. The chain carries TRBV2 and TRBJ2-2; 9 bases match TRBD1. Germline CDR1 and CDR2: SNHLY and FYNNEI. With V trimmed by 8 bases and J by 6 bases, 13 bases remained unmatched. This CDR3 is built from 16 residues.

This chain links TRBV10-3 with TRBJ1-5; no definite D call. Per germline, CDR1 ENHRY and CDR2 SYGVKD. Trimming pared 0 bases from V and 2 bases from J, leaving 8 bases between. This CDR3 comprises 15 residues. The CDR3 sequence is CAISESSVRNQPQHF. CDR3 nucleotides: TGTGCCATCAGTGAGTCTTCCGTTCGCAATCAGCCCCAGCATTTT.

The chain uses TRBV19 and TRBJ2-7; D might be TRBD1 (5 bases). Trimming cost V 5 bases and J 7 bases, with 15 bases left between them. CDR3 size: 13 residues. Germline V gene data show CDR1 as LNHDA and CDR2 as SQIVND (reference sequence). CDR3 sequence: CASSGAPLREQYF. CDR3 DNA: TGTGCCAGTAGTGGGGCACCGTTGCGGGAGCAGTACTTC.

V and J are TRBV4-3 and TRBJ2-5; tentatively, D is TRBD2 (6 bases). Germline V CDR1 and CDR2: LGHNA, YSLEER. V was cut by 0 bases and J by 4 bases, with 12 bases left in between. The CDR3 length is 15 residues. The DNA for the CDR3 is TGCGCCAGCAGCCAAGATAAACTAGCCAGAGAGACCCAGTACTTC. This encodes CASSQDKLARETQYF.

The chain links TRBV4-1 to TRBJ1-5; tentative D call: TRBD1 (5 bases). Trimming cost V 0 bases and J 7 bases, with 22 bases left between them. The germline V gene encodes CDR1 MGHRA and CDR2 YSYEKL. This CDR3 region has 18 residues. The CDR3 DNA reads TGCGCCAGCAGCCAAGAAGGGCAGGGTTCAGGGTTTAAACAGCCCCAGCATTTT. It is translated as CASSQEGQGSGFKQPQHF.

This clone has only one observation. The CDR3 reads CAWSVLAGVEQFF. DNA for the CDR3: TGTGCCTGGAGTGTCCTAGCGGGGGTAGAGCAGTTCTTC. The genes are TRBV30 and TRBJ2-1; 10 positions match TRBD2. V shed 0 bases and J 10 bases; nucleotides not matched to a gene: 3. The CDR3 spans 13 residues. In germline, CDR1 is GTSNPN, CDR2 SVGIG (reference sequence).

The J gene is TRBJ1-4, the V gene TRBV4-1; 9 nucleotides line up with TRBD1. J lost 6 bases, V lost 2 bases, and 10 bases had no gene match. CDR1 is MGHRA and CDR2 is YSYEKL in the germline V gene. The CDR3 runs 17 residues. As DNA, the CDR3 is TGCGCCAGCAGCCAATCCACCGACAGGGGGGCAGATGAAAAACTGTTTTTT. It is translated as CASSQSTDRGADEKLFF.

CDR3 region: CASSLGEQGARGTQHF. The CDR3 DNA reads TGTGCCAGCAGCTTAGGGGAGCAGGGGGCAAGGGGGACCCAGCATTTT. The gene calls are TRBV7-2 and TRBJ1-5, with TRBD1 identical over 8 bases. With V trimmed by 1 base and J by 11 bases, 13 bases remained unmatched. The CDR3 sequence is 16 residues long. CDR1 and CDR2 from the germline V gene are SGHTA and FQGNSA.

Remarks on this clone: The identical CDR3 is also encoded by other nucleotide sequences in the sample. The gene calls are TRBV7-2 and TRBJ2-2, with a possible D match to TRBD1 (5 bases). Trimming removed 5 bases from V and 5 bases from J, with 9 bases in between. The CDR3 consists of 13 residues. Germline V gene sequence: CDR1 SGHTA, CDR2 FQGNSA. DNA of the CDR3: TGTGCCAGCAGCCTAAGGGGAACCGGGGAGCTGTTTTTT. It translates to CASSLRGTGELFF.

V and J are TRBV5-4 and TRBJ2-7; D not certain. The germline gives CDR1 SGHNT, CDR2 YYREEE (reference sequence). Trimming cost V 2 bases and J 3 bases, with 15 bases left between them. The CDR3 is 15 residues long. CDR3 protein: CASSFGRHQSYEQYF. In nucleotides, the CDR3 is TGTGCCAGCAGCTTCGGCAGGCACCAAAGCTACGAGCAGTACTTC.

The chain carries TRBV7-2 and TRBJ1-1; D might be TRBD1 (5 bases). The ends were cut back, 3 bases at V and 1 base at J, with 6 bases in the middle. Germline V gives CDR1 SGHTA, CDR2 FQGNSA. The length of the CDR3 is 13 residues. Written as DNA, the CDR3 is TGTGCCAGCAGCTTTGGGGCGAACACTGAAGCTTTCTTT. Its translation is CASSFGANTEAFF. Using reference TRBV7-2 and TRBJ1-1 for the parts outside the CDR3, the full variable domain is GAGVSQSPSNKVTEKGKDVELRCDPISGHTALYWYRQSLGQGLEFLIYFQGNSAPDKSGLPSDRFSAERTGGSVSTLTIQRTQQEDSAVYLCASSFGANTEAFFGQGTRLTVV.

V and J are TRBV9 and TRBJ2-3; TRBD2 might be the D (7 bases). Trimming took off 4 bases at V and 0 bases at J, with 18 bases between the two ends. Germline CDR1 reads SGDLS; CDR2 reads YYNGEE. The CDR3 is made up of 17 amino acids. CDR3 region: CASSQEGGSSSTDTQYF. As DNA, the CDR3 is TGTGCCAGCAGCCAGGAGGGGGGGTCTTCTAGCACAGATACGCAGTATTTT. The whole variable domain, remainder taken from reference TRBV9 and TRBJ2-3, is DSGVTQTPKHLITATGQRVTLRCSPRSGDLSVYWYQQSLDQGLQFLIQYYNGEERAKGNILERFSAQQFPDLHSELNLSSLELGDSALYFCASSQEGGSSSTDTQYFGPGTRLTVL.

The gene calls are TRBV4-3 and TRBJ2-2; the match to TRBD1 covers 9 bases. CDR1 and CDR2 from the germline V gene are LGHNA and YSLEER. This CDR3 is 16 amino acids long. The J segment lost 7 bases and the V segment lost 0 bases, leaving 6 bases of the junction unmatched. CDR3 region: CASSQEQGAPGGELFF. CDR3 in DNA: TGCGCCAGCAGCCAAGAACAGGGGGCCCCAGGCGGGGAGCTGTTTTTT.

This sequence joins TRBV5-1 and TRBJ1-5, with a weak D call TRBD1 (5 bases). CDR3 size: 19 residues. V was clipped by 6 bases and J by 1 base, with 26 bases between them. Germline V gives CDR1 SGHRS, CDR2 YFSETQ. The CDR3 here is CASTSCLFNTGVSNQPQHF. In DNA form, the CDR3 reads TGCGCCAGCACCTCTTGTTTGTTCAACACGGGGGTGAGCAATCAGCCCCAGCATTTT.

V usage is TRBV5-1 and J usage is TRBJ2-2; 7 bases agree with TRBD1. CDR1 and CDR2 from the germline V gene are SGHRS and YFSETQ. The length of the CDR3 is 15 residues. The J segment lost 3 bases and the V segment lost 5 bases, leaving 7 bases of the junction unmatched. The CDR3, as DNA: TGCGCCAGCAGTGAAGCGACAGGGTACACCGGGGAGCTGTTTTTT. It translates to CASSEATGYTGELFF.

The chain has TRBV7-9 and TRBJ1-2; weak D call: TRBD1 (6 bases). This CDR3 has 15 residues. Between the trimmed V and J ends, which lost 1 base and 0 bases, there was a span of 9 bases. The germline V gene has CDR1 SEHNR and CDR2 FQNEAQ (reference sequence). CDR3 nucleotide sequence: TGTGCCAGCAGCTTAGGGGGGGGCCCTAACTATGGCTACACCTTC. It specifies CASSLGGGPNYGYTF.

The chain combines TRBV11-2 with TRBJ2-5; 7 bases agree with TRBD2. The CDR3 contains 14 residues. In germline, CDR1 is SGHAT, CDR2 FQNNGV. With V trimmed by 6 bases and J by 10 bases, 14 bases remained unmatched. Here the CDR3 reads CASSRSGAYGSQYF. CDR3 sequence (DNA): TGTGCCAGCAGTCGCAGCGGGGCCTACGGAAGCCAGTACTTC.

This chain connects TRBV28 to TRBJ1-4, with TRBD1 as a possible D gene (5 bases). CDR3 length equals 12 residues. Deletions cut 6 bases from V and 7 bases from J, with 9 bases between. CDR1 and CDR2 (germline): MDHEN, SYDVKM. The CDR3 bases are TGTGCCAGCAGACTTACAGGTGAAAAACTGTTTTTT. It specifies CASRLTGEKLFF.

The rearrangement joins TRBV6-5 to TRBJ1-5; a possible D gene is TRBD1 (5 bases). Germline V gene data show CDR1 as MNHEY and CDR2 as SVGAGI. The CDR3 is 15 amino acids. V lost 3 bases to trimming and J lost 2 bases, with 11 bases between them. CDR3 amino acids: CASSYGQGGNQPQHF. CDR3 coding DNA: TGTGCCAGCAGTTATGGGCAGGGCGGCAATCAGCCCCAGCATTTT.

The CDR3: CASSQDLGAQGTKNIQYF. The CDR3 DNA follows: TGCGCCAGCAGCCAAGATCTCGGCGCCCAGGGGACCAAAAACATTCAGTACTTC. This sequence joins TRBV4-1 and TRBJ2-4, with a possible D match to TRBD1 (6 bases). V lost 0 bases, J lost 2 bases, and 17 bases lay in between. The CDR3 is 18 residues long. Looked up from germline, CDR1 is MGHRA and CDR2 is YSYEKL.